One and the same sample provided the 21 T cell receptor beta chains below, sequenced in a study of blood T cell repertoires in COVID-19. Generated by immunoSEQ multiplex PCR, the TCRdb table keeps only in-frame clones and is missing some. The data contain 250,000 or so clones, 86% of them seen just once; the ten biggest clones take up 2.5% to 3%. Material: peripheral blood. These receptors all stem from a woman aged 25-40 years with active or convalescent COVID-19.

The sample holds a few counts of this clone. This chain joins TRBV24-1 and TRBJ1-4; 11 bases are a match to TRBD1. Looked up from germline, CDR1 is KGHDR and CDR2 is SFDVKD. V was clipped by 3 bases and J by 7 bases; unmatched bases: 3. The CDR3 loop spans 15 amino acids. The CDR3 nucleotides are TGTGCCACCAGTGATCCCGGGACAGGGGGTGAAAAACTGTTTTTT. Its translation: CATSDPGTGGEKLFF.

The J gene is TRBJ1-4, the V gene TRBV19; D may be TRBD1 (5 bases). The germline V and J ends were trimmed by 6 bases and 0 bases, with 14 bases remaining between them. The CDR3 covers 16 residues. CDR1 is LNHDA and CDR2 is SQIVND in the germline V gene (reference sequence). The CDR3 here is CASRPGAVATNEKLFF. The CDR3 nucleotides are TGTGCCAGTAGGCCTGGGGCGGTCGCAACTAATGAAAAACTGTTTTTT.

The CDR3 protein is CASSLAGGTVEKLFF. Written as DNA, the CDR3 is TGTGCCAGCAGCTTGGCGGGGGGGACAGTTGAAAAACTGTTTTTT. The chain employs TRBV5-5 and TRBJ1-4; 7 bases line up with TRBD1. Looked up from germline, CDR1 is SGHKS and CDR2 is YYEKEE (reference sequence). J was trimmed by 7 bases and V by 0 bases; bases with no gene match: 6. This CDR3 is 15 amino acids long.

This clone was found once. This chain uses TRBV19 with TRBJ1-1; D gene uncertain. CDR1 LNHDA and CDR2 SQIVND come from the germline V gene (reference sequence). This CDR3 comprises 12 residues. V was shortened by 2 bases and J by 11 bases, with 12 bases between the two germline ends. The CDR3 sequence is CASSILGAKAFF. In DNA, the CDR3 is TGTGCCAGTAGTATACTGGGAGCCAAGGCTTTCTTT.

The chain employs TRBV20-1 and TRBJ2-7; D remains unclear. Germline values: CDR1 DFQATT, CDR2 SNEGSKA (reference sequence). The V end was cut by 3 bases, the J end by 3 bases, with 12 bases between. This CDR3 is built from 13 residues. CDR3 amino acids: CSASLVGVYEQYF. CDR3 in DNA: TGCAGTGCTAGTTTGGTCGGAGTCTACGAGCAGTACTTC.

V and J are TRBV25-1 and TRBJ1-6; the match to TRBD1 covers 10 bases. The CDR3 loop spans 15 amino acids. CDR1 is MGHDK, CDR2 SYGVNS, per germline. Germline trimming cut 5 bases from V and 8 bases from J; bases unmatched to any gene: 6. CDR3 nucleotide sequence: TGTGCCAGCAGTACGAGACAGGGGGCCCATTCACCCCTCCACTTT. The encoded protein is CASSTRQGAHSPLHF. Full variable domain (missing parts from reference TRBV25-1 and TRBJ1-6): EADIYQTPRYLVIGTGKKITLECSQTMGHDKMYWYQQDPGMELHLIHYSYGVNSTEKGDLSSESTVSRIRTEHFPLTLESARPSHTSQYLCASSTRQGAHSPLHFGNGTRLTVT.

Here the CDR3 reads CASSQGKGGSSKGTQYF. In DNA form, the CDR3 reads TGTGCCAGCAGCCAAGGGAAGGGGGGGAGTTCGAAAGGGACCCAGTACTTC. V and J are TRBV4-2 and TRBJ2-5; a weak D match, TRBD2 (7 bases). V lost 1 base, J lost 7 bases, and 22 bases lay in between. The germline CDR1 and CDR2 sequences are LGHNA and YNFKEQ. The CDR3 is made up of 17 amino acids.

This chain's CDR3 is CAISDGNSQASGNTIYF. CDR3 DNA: TGTGCCATCAGTGACGGGAACAGCCAAGCCTCTGGAAACACCATATATTTT. This chain joins TRBV10-3 and TRBJ1-3; D ambiguous. The CDR3 is made up of 17 amino acids. Germline CDR1 and CDR2: ENHRY and SYGVKD. V gave up 3 bases and J gave up 0 bases, with 15 bases separating them.

The V and J genes are TRBV3-1 (or the pseudogene TRBV3-2) and TRBJ1-6; TRBD1 matches 10 bases. Germline V gives CDR1 LGHDT, CDR2 YNNKEL (reference sequence). The CDR3 length is 16 residues. V shed 1 base and J 7 bases; nucleotides not matched to a gene: 4. CDR3 sequence (DNA): TGTGCCAGCAGCCAAGGACAGGGGGCGGTGAATTCACCCCTCCACTTT. It encodes CASSQGQGAVNSPLHF.

The rearrangement links TRBV6-5 to TRBJ1-1, with unresolved D. This CDR3 has 14 amino acids. In germline, CDR1 is MNHEY, CDR2 SVGAGI. Trimming shortened V by 3 bases and J by 1 base, and 9 bases separated the two germline ends. This chain's CDR3 is CASSYDTTNTEAFF. The CDR3 coding sequence is TGTGCCAGCAGTTATGACACCACGAACACTGAAGCTTTCTTT.

This chain connects TRBV7-9 to TRBJ1-1; perhaps TRBD1 as D (6 bases). Germline-derived CDR1 and CDR2 are SEHNR and FQNEAQ (reference sequence). V lost 7 bases, J lost 3 bases, and 12 bases lay in between. The CDR3 sequence is 13 residues long. CDR3 amino acids: CASNDPGDTEAFF. CDR3 nucleotide sequence: TGTGCCAGCAATGACCCAGGGGACACTGAAGCTTTCTTT.

The chain uses TRBV5-6 and TRBJ2-2; no clear D gene. The length of the CDR3 is 15 residues. CDR1 is SGHDT, CDR2 YYEEEE, per germline. Trimming took off 4 bases at V and 3 bases at J, with 13 bases between the two ends. Here the CDR3 reads CASSPRLKHTGELFF. The CDR3 nucleotides read TGTGCCAGCAGCCCCCGACTGAAGCACACCGGGGAGCTGTTTTTT.

The table lists this clone with a count of one. The genes are TRBV10-3 and TRBJ2-4, with D perhaps matching TRBD2 (6 bases). The CDR3 covers 17 residues. Germline V gene lookup returns CDR1 ENHRY and CDR2 SYGVKD. With 0 bases removed from V and 0 bases from J, the gap between germline ends came to 12 bases. Here the CDR3 DNA reads TGTGCCATCAGTGAGTCGAGTCCCGGGGGAGCCAAAAACATTCAGTACTTC. This translates into CAISESSPGGAKNIQYF.

This clone was found a few times. The chain couples TRBV6-5 to TRBJ1-3; no clear D. This CDR3 spans 12 amino acids. Trimming stripped 11 bases from V and 4 bases from J, with 12 bases between. Germline CDR1 reads MNHEY; CDR2 reads SVGAGI. CDR3 DNA sequence: TGTGCCCTCGGGAAACTGGGAAACACCATATATTTT. Its translation is CALGKLGNTIYF.

The chain carries TRBV9 and TRBJ2-3; 11 bases agree with TRBD2. The junction had 9 bases not matched to a gene; V was cut back by 0 bases and J by 3 bases. Per the germline V gene, CDR1 is SGDLS and CDR2 is YYNGEE. This CDR3 is 18 amino acids long. The CDR3: CASSVAPTSGGVTDTQYF. The CDR3 DNA is TGTGCCAGCAGCGTAGCTCCAACTAGCGGGGGAGTTACAGATACGCAGTATTTT.

This chain uses TRBV18 with TRBJ1-1; D gene uncertain. V was clipped by 6 bases and J by 0 bases, with 8 bases between them. The CDR3 is 13 residues long. Germline CDR1 and CDR2: KGHSH and LQKENI. CDR3 DNA: TGTGCCAGCTCGTGGGAGTTGAACACTGAAGCTTTCTTT. This gives the protein CASSWELNTEAFF.

The CDR3 sequence: CASSARQGVVSNQPQHF. CDR3 coding DNA: TGTGCCAGTAGCGCCCGACAGGGGGTAGTGAGCAATCAGCCCCAGCATTTT. The genes are TRBV19 and TRBJ1-5, with TRBD1 identical over 9 bases. CDR1 LNHDA and CDR2 SQIVND come from the germline V gene (reference sequence). With 6 bases clipped from V and 1 base from J, the junction kept 10 bases outside the gene matches. This CDR3 spans 17 amino acids. The variable domain in full, with the rest retrieved from reference TRBV19 and TRBJ1-5, is DGGITQSPKYLFRKEGQNVTLSCEQNLNHDAMYWYRQDPGQGLRLIYYSQIVNDFQKGDIAEGYSVSREKKESFPLTVTSAQKNPTAFYLCASSARQGVVSNQPQHFGDGTRLSIL.

The chain employs TRBV27 and TRBJ2-1; TRBD1 is a possible D gene (6 bases). The CDR3 totals 13 residues. V dropped 4 bases and J dropped 5 bases, with 9 bases sitting between them. Germline-derived CDR1 and CDR2 are MNHEY and SMNVEV (reference sequence). CDR3 in amino acids: CASSYRVHNEQFF. The CDR3 region has the DNA TGTGCCAGCAGTTACAGGGTTCACAATGAGCAGTTCTTC.

As for this clone: Other nucleotide sequences from this sample produce the same CDR3. The chain has TRBV2 and TRBJ1-4, with D perhaps TRBD1 (6 bases). Trimming pared 6 bases from V and 5 bases from J, leaving 10 bases between. Per the germline V gene, CDR1 is SNHLY and CDR2 is FYNNEI. This CDR3 contains 13 residues. The CDR3 is CASSGRGNEKLFF. CDR3 coding DNA: TGTGCCAGCAGCGGCAGGGGAAATGAAAAACTGTTTTTT.

The chain couples TRBV28 to TRBJ1-5; D perhaps matches TRBD1 (5 bases). Germline V gene sequence: CDR1 MDHEN, CDR2 SYDVKM. The CDR3 length is 14 residues. Trimming shortened V by 5 bases and J by 4 bases, and 12 bases separated the two germline ends. The CDR3 spells CASSQDIPNQPQHF. CDR3 DNA sequence: TGTGCCAGCAGTCAGGACATCCCAAATCAGCCCCAGCATTTT.

V is TRBV2 and J is TRBJ1-2; TRBD1 agrees at 7 bases. In germline, CDR1 is SNHLY, CDR2 FYNNEI. The CDR3 is 13 amino acids. Germline trimming cut 10 bases from V and 0 bases from J; bases unmatched to any gene: 5. Here the CDR3 reads CATRGTANYGYTF. CDR3 nucleotide sequence: TGTGCCACTCGGGGGACAGCTAACTATGGCTACACCTTC.